What follows is one T cell receptor (beta chain) and its context. The antigen is not known. The sample is drawn from a study of T cell responses to AZD1222 COVID-19 vaccine. The V end was cut by 4 bases, the J end by 3 bases, with 15 bases between. The germline V gene has CDR1 SGHAT and CDR2 FQDESV (reference sequence). This CDR3 contains 15 residues. Study-wide results and caveats: Regions left unmutated in variants are reportedly the target of nearly half of spike-specific TCRs.

Using immunoSEQ multiplex PCR, the repertoire was profiled, and TCRdb retains in-frame clones only, with some absent. Among over 100,000 clones listed, more than 75% were seen once. The receptor's source is an adult in good health. The sample was peripheral blood, taken on day 0 of AZD1222 vaccination. V usage is TRBV11-1 and J usage is TRBJ1-1; D uncertain. DNA for the CDR3: TGTGCCAGCAGCTCCAACCGGGGAATCCACACTGAAGCTTTCTTT. Protein product: CASSSNRGIHTEAFF. Full variable domain (missing parts from reference TRBV11-1 and TRBJ1-1): EAEVAQSPRYKITEKSQAVAFWCDPISGHATLYWYRQILGQGPELLVQFQDESVVDDSQLPKDRFSAERLKGVDSTLKIQPAELGDSAMYLCASSSNRGIHTEAFFGQGTRLTVV.